What follows is one T cell receptor (beta chain) and its context. Sequencing used immunoSEQ multiplex PCR; TCRdb keeps in-frame clones, though not all of them. This sample yields about 15,000 clones, of which around 82% are seen a single time; 20% to 25% belongs to the top ten. This entry is derived from a study of PD-1 blockade in classical Hodgkin lymphoma. Germline V lookup: CDR1 MDHEN, CDR2 SYDVKM. The CDR3 is 15 amino acids. V lost 6 bases to trimming and J lost 8 bases, with 17 bases between them. After autologous stem cell transplantation all patients relapsed, and prior brentuximab vedotin exposure differed between cohorts.

Here the sequenced sample was peripheral blood mononuclear cells (PBMCs), taken before the second cycle of nivolumab. The receptor was derived from a human donor with classical Hodgkin lymphoma. The chain recombines TRBV28 with TRBJ1-6; D ambiguous. The CDR3 protein is CASRTQGGHYSPLHF. In nucleotides, the CDR3 is TGTGCCAGCAGGACACAAGGAGGGCATTATTCACCCCTCCACTTT.